This paragraph reports one T cell receptor beta chain. This sample is drawn from a study of blood T cell repertoires in COVID-19. Authors' processing steps: Nucleated cell counts were estimated from reference gene primer amplification. Produced via immunoSEQ multiplex PCR; TCRdb's table is partial and in-frame only. V and J calls and clone size follow that table, whereas D and trimming were derived from the DNA. The data show under 300,000 clones, with approximately 86% seen just once and roughly 1.6% held by the top ten. In Cohort 3, a recovered donor had either two negative PCRs, clearance, or symptom resolution. The CDR3 sequence is 11 residues long. The V gene's germline CDR1 is LNHDA and CDR2 SQIVND (reference sequence). Trimming pared 4 bases from V and 6 bases from J, leaving 7 bases between.

The J gene is TRBJ2-7, the V gene TRBV19; perhaps TRBD2 as D (5 bases). Specimen: PBMCs or T cells enriched from blood (not recorded which). The clonotype was recovered from a woman aged 45-65 years who had recovered from COVID-19. The CDR3 loop is CASSNAGEQYF. For the CDR3, the DNA is TGTGCCAGTAGTAATGCGGGCGAGCAGTACTTC. The full variable domain, completed using reference TRBV19 and TRBJ2-7, is DGGITQSPKYLFRKEGQNVTLSCEQNLNHDAMYWYRQDPGQGLRLIYYSQIVNDFQKGDIAEGYSVSREKKESFPLTVTSAQKNPTAFYLCASSNAGEQYFGPGTRLTVT.